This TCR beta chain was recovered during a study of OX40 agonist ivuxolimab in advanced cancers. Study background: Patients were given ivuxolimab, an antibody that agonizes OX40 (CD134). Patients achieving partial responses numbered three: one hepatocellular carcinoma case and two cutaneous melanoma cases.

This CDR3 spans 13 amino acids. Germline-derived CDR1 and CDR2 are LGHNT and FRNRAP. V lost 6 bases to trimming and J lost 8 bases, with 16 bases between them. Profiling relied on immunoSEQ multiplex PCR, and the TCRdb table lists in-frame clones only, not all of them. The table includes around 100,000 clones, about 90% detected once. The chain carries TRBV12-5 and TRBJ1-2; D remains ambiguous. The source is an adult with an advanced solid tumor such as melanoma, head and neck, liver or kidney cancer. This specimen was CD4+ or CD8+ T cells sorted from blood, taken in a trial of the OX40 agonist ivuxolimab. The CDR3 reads CASGSSQAGGYTF. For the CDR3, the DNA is TGTGCTAGTGGATCGTCCCAGGCTGGCGGCTACACCTTC.